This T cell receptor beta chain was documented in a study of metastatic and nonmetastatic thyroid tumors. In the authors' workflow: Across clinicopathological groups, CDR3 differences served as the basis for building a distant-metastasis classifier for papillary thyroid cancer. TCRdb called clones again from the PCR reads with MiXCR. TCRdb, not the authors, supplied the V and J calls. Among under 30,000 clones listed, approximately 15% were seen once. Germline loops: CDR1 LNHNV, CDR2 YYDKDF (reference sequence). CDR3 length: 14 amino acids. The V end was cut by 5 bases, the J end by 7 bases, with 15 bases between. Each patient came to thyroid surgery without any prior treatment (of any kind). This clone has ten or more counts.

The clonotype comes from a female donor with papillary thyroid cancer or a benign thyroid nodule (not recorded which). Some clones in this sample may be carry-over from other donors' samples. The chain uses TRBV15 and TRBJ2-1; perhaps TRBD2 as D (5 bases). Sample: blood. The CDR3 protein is CATSEKPPGNEQFF. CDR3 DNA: TGTGCCACCAGCGAGAAGCCTCCGGGGAATGAGCAGTTCTTC.